The T cell receptor beta chain described here comes from a study of blood T cell repertoires in COVID-19. CDR3 length: 17 residues. Germline-derived CDR1 and CDR2 are SGHRS and YFSETQ. V trimming: 3 bases; J trimming: 6 bases; junction bases outside the gene matches: 6. Profiling relied on immunoSEQ multiplex PCR, and the TCRdb table lists in-frame clones only, not all of them. The table shows 200,000 or so clones, with roughly 88% occurring only once. The rearrangement uses TRBV5-1 and TRBJ2-1, with 16 bases aligning to TRBD2. Sequencing was carried out using PBMCs or T cells enriched from blood (not recorded which). This clonotype was obtained from a woman aged 25 to 39 who had been exposed to COVID-19. CDR3 DNA sequence: TGCGCCAGCAGCTCCCTGGGACTAGCGGGAGGGGGCAATGAGCAGTTCTTC. It translates to CASSSLGLAGGGNEQFF.